The entry below describes one TCR beta chain. These data originate in a study of shared clonotypes between healthy human individuals. Profiling relied on immunoSEQ multiplex PCR, and the TCRdb table lists in-frame clones only, not all of them. The profile shows some 2,500,000 clones, over 85% of them singletons. Both subsets, CD45RA+ naive and CD45RA-negative memory, were split from the CD4+ cells. With V trimmed by 11 bases and J by 4 bases, 13 bases remained unmatched. The CDR3 runs 14 residues. Germline V gives CDR1 LNHDA, CDR2 SQIVND (reference sequence). Source material: naive CD4+ T cells from PBMCs. Subset given: CD45RA+ positively selected. The clonotype comes from a man aged 18 to 29 in good health. Some clones in this sample may be carry-over from other donors' samples. The chain recombines TRBV19 with TRBJ1-1, with 7 positions matching TRBD1. Here the CDR3 DNA reads TGTGCCTCCCAGGGGGACCCCGGAGCCACTGAAGCTTTCTTT. Amino acids: CASQGDPGATEAFF.